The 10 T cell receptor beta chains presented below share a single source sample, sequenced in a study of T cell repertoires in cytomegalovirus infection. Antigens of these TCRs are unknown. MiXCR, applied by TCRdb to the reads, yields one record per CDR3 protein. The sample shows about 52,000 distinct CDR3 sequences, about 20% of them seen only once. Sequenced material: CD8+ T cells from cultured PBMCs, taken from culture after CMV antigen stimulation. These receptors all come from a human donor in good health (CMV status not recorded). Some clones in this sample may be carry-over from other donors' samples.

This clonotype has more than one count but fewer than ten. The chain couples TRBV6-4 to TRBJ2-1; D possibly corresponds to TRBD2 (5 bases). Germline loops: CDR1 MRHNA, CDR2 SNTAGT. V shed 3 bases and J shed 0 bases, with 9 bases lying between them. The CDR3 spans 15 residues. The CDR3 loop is CASSEEGSSYNEQFF. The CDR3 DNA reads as TGTGCCAGCAGTGAAGAGGGTAGCTCCTACAATGAGCAGTTCTTC.

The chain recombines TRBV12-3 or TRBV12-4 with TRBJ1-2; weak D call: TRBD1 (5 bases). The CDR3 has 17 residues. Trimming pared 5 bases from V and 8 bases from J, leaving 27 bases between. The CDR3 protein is CASSRGGLVIDKGGYTF. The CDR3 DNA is TGTGCCAGCAGTCGGGGTGGGTTAGTTATAGACAAGGGGGGCTACACCTTC.

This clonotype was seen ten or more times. CDR3 sequence: CASSLTEGNQPQHF. The CDR3, as DNA: TGTGCCAGCAGCTTAACCGAGGGCAATCAGCCCCAGCATTTT. J is TRBJ1-5 and V is TRBV7-2, with D unclear. Germline CDR1 reads SGHTA; CDR2 reads FQGNSA. The germline V and J ends were trimmed by 2 bases and 2 bases, with 7 bases remaining between them. The CDR3 totals 14 residues.

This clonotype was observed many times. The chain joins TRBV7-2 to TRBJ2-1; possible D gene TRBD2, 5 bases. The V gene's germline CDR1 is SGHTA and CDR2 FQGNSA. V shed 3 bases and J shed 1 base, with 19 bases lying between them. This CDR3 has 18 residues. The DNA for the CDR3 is TGTGCCAGCAGCTTCCACTTGAGGGCACTCTCTTCCTACAATGAGCAGTTCTTC. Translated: CASSFHLRALSSYNEQFF. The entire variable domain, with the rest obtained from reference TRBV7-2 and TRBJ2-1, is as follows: GAGVSQSPSNKVTEKGKDVELRCDPISGHTALYWYRQSLGQGLEFLIYFQGNSAPDKSGLPSDRFSAERTGGSVSTLTIQRTQQEDSAVYLCASSFHLRALSSYNEQFFGPGTRLTVL.

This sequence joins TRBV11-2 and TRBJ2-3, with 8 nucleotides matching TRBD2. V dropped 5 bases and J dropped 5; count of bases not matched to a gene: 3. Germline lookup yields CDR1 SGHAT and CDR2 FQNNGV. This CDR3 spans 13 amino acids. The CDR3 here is CASSPRGGDTQYF. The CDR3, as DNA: TGTGCCAGCAGCCCCCGGGGGGGAGATACGCAGTATTTT. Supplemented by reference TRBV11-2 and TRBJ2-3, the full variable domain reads EAGVAQSPRYKIIEKRQSVAFWCNPISGHATLYWYQQILGQGPKLLIQFQNNGVVDDSQLPKDRFSAERLKGVDSTLKIQPAKLEDSAVYLCASSPRGGDTQYFGPGTRLTVL.

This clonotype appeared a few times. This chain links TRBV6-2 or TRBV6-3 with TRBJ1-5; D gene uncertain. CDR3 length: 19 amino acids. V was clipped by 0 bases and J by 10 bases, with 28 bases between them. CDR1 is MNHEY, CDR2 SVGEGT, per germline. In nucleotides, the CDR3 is TGTGCCAGCAGTTACTCGACAACCCCCGGGCAGCGGGAGTGGGGACCCCAGCATTTT. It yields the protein CASSYSTTPGQREWGPQHF.

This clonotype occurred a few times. The CDR3 DNA is TGTGCCAGCAGACCCGGGACAGGGACAGATACGCAGTATTTT. Its translation: CASRPGTGTDTQYF. This chain connects TRBV7-8 to TRBJ2-3, with 9 bases that match TRBD1. This CDR3 has 14 amino acids. The V gene end was trimmed by 6 bases and the J gene end by 3 bases; junction bases not matched to a gene: 4. Per the germline V gene, CDR1 is SGHVS and CDR2 is FQNEAQ.

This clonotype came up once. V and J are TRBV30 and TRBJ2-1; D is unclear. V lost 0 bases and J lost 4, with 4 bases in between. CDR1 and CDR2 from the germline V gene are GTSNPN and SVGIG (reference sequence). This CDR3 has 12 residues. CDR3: CAWSVGYNEQFF. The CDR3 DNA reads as TGTGCCTGGAGTGTTGGTTACAATGAGCAGTTCTTC.

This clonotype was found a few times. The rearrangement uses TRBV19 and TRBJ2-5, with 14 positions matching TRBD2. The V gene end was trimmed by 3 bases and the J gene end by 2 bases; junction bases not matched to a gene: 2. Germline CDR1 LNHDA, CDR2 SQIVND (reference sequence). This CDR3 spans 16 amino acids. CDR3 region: CASSIRLAGGQETQYF. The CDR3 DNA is TGTGCCAGTAGTATCCGACTAGCGGGGGGGCAAGAGACCCAGTACTTC.

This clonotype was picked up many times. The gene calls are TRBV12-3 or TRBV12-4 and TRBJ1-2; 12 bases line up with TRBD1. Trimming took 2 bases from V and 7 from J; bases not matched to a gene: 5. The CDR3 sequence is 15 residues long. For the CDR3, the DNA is TGTGCCAGCAGTTTACTGGGACAGGGGGCCGGTGGCTACACCTTC. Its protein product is CASSLLGQGAGGYTF.